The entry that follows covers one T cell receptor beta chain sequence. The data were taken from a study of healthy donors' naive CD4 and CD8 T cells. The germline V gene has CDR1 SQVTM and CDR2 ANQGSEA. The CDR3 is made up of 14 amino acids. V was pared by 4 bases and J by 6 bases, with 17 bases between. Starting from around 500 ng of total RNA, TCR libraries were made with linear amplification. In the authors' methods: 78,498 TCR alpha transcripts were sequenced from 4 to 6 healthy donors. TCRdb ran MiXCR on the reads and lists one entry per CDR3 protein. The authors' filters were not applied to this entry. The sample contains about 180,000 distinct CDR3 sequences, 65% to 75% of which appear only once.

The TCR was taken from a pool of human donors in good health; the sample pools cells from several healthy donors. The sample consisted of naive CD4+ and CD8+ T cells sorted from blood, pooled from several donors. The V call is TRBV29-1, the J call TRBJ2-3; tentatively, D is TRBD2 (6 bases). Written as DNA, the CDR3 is TGCAGCGTTGCGGTCCGGGAGAATGCCGATACGCAGTATTTT. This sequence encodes CSVAVRENADTQYF.